The 23 T cell receptor beta chains in this list originate from one sample, sequenced in a study of blood T cell repertoires in COVID-19. Libraries were prepared by immunoSEQ multiplex PCR; TCRdb keeps only in-frame clonotypes and omits some of them. In the table there are a few hundred thousand clones, approximately 81% of which are singletons. The source material was peripheral blood. The receptor source for this set is a woman aged 18-30 years with acute or convalescent COVID-19.

The chain couples TRBV5-1 to TRBJ2-5, with a tentative D call TRBD1 (5 bases). The V end was cut by 3 bases, the J end by 5 bases, with 11 bases between. The CDR3 loop spans 13 amino acids. CDR1 is SGHRS, CDR2 YFSETQ, per germline. CDR3 DNA sequence: TGCGCCAGCAGCTCCGACAGACGGGAGACCCAGTACTTC. Its translation is CASSSDRRETQYF.

Concerning this clone itself: The junction shows a germline mismatch at one end, possibly a read error. The chain carries TRBV9 and TRBJ1-2; D unresolved. The CDR3 length is 11 residues. Germline V gene sequence: CDR1 SGDLS, CDR2 YYNGEE. The CDR3 protein is CASSAQYAYTF. In nucleotides, the CDR3 is TGTGCCAGCAGCGCACAGTATGCCTACACCTTC.

V gene TRBV9 combines with J gene TRBJ1-1; TRBD1 matches 8 bases. V lost 5 bases, J lost 2 bases, and 8 bases stayed unmatched. This CDR3 has 15 amino acids. The germline gives CDR1 SGDLS, CDR2 YYNGEE. The CDR3 nucleotides are TGTGCCAGCAGACCCTCGACAGGGGCTAACACTGAAGCTTTCTTT. Its translation: CASRPSTGANTEAFF.

The chain recombines TRBV7-3 with TRBJ2-7, with 9 nucleotides matching TRBD1. This CDR3 is 15 amino acids long. Per germline, CDR1 SGHTA and CDR2 FQGTGA. Trimming took 2 bases from V and 3 from J; bases not matched to a gene: 5. CDR3: CASSLGTGGNYEQYF. CDR3 coding DNA: TGTGCCAGCAGCTTAGGTACAGGGGGCAACTACGAGCAGTACTTC. Filled out from reference TRBV7-3 and TRBJ2-7, the complete variable domain reads GAGVSQTPSNKVTEKGKYVELRCDPISGHTALYWYRQSLGQGPEFLIYFQGTGAADDSGLPNDRFFAVRPEGSVSTLKIQRTERGDSAVYLCASSLGTGGNYEQYFGPGTRLTVT.

The rearrangement joins TRBV6-2 or TRBV6-3 to TRBJ1-2, with a possible D match to TRBD1 (5 bases). The CDR3 spans 15 residues. The V gene lost 6 bases and the J gene lost 2 bases, with 16 bases spanning the gap. Germline V CDR1 and CDR2: MNHEY, SVGEGT. In DNA form, the CDR3 reads TGTGCCAGCAGCAACCAGGGAACGCCGAACTATGGCTACACCTTC. Protein sequence: CASSNQGTPNYGYTF.

A single count supports this clone. This chain links TRBV5-4 with TRBJ1-2, with D tentatively TRBD1 (6 bases). V gave up 3 bases and J gave up 6 bases, with 15 bases separating them. CDR3 length equals 14 residues. Germline V gene lookup returns CDR1 SGHNT and CDR2 YYREEE (reference sequence). The CDR3 reads CASSWTGTRDGYTF. The CDR3, as DNA: TGTGCCAGCAGCTGGACCGGGACAAGGGATGGCTACACCTTC.

This chain joins TRBV19 and TRBJ2-5, with D perhaps matching TRBD2 (6 bases). In germline, CDR1 is LNHDA, CDR2 SQIVND (reference sequence). The V gene lost 5 bases and the J gene lost 3 bases, with 7 bases spanning the gap. This CDR3 has 12 residues. The CDR3 bases are TGTGCCAGTAGTGAGCGGGAAGAGACCCAGTACTTC. It encodes CASSEREETQYF.

This chain connects TRBV30 to TRBJ2-3; D might be TRBD2 (6 bases). V shed 7 bases and J shed 1 base, with 18 bases lying between them. This CDR3 has 15 residues. Germline loops: CDR1 GTSNPN, CDR2 SVGIG (reference sequence). This chain's CDR3 is CASTEGASGTDTQYF. The CDR3 nucleotides read TGTGCCTCAACCGAAGGGGCTAGCGGCACAGATACGCAGTATTTT.

This chain uses TRBV2 with TRBJ1-5, with 7 bases fitting TRBD1. The germline V gene has CDR1 SNHLY and CDR2 FYNNEI. The CDR3 has 16 residues. The junction had 10 bases not matched to a gene; V was cut back by 5 bases and J by 3 bases. The CDR3 DNA reads as TGTGCCAGCAGTCCCCGGGACAGTGACTTCAATCAGCCCCAGCATTTT. The encoded protein is CASSPRDSDFNQPQHF.

Only a few counts were recorded for this clone. V gene TRBV5-4 combines with J gene TRBJ2-2; 8 positions agree with TRBD2. The length of the CDR3 is 16 residues. The germline V gene encodes CDR1 SGHNT and CDR2 YYREEE (reference sequence). V lost 7 bases, J lost 0 bases, and 8 bases stayed unmatched. The CDR3 loop reads CASRRYSGTNTGELFF. The DNA of the CDR3 is TGTGCCAGCCGCCGTTATAGCGGGACGAACACCGGGGAGCTGTTTTTT.

In nucleotides, the CDR3 is TGCGCCAGCAGCTTGGGGTCCACAGGGTTCGGGGAGCTGTTTTTT. Translated, it gives CASSLGSTGFGELFF. The chain is built from TRBV5-1 and TRBJ2-2; TRBD1 might be the D (6 bases). This CDR3 spans 15 amino acids. Deletions cut 0 bases from V and 7 bases from J, with 13 bases between. Germline lookup yields CDR1 SGHRS and CDR2 YFSETQ.

The chain uses TRBV12-3 or TRBV12-4 and TRBJ2-7; unclear D gene. The V gene lost 1 base and the J gene lost 3 bases, with 4 bases spanning the gap. The CDR3 runs 12 residues. The CDR3 DNA follows: TGTGCCAGCAGTTTAGAACTCTACGAGCAGTACTTC. Translated, it gives CASSLELYEQYF.

As concerns this clone: Within the sample, other DNA sequences also encode this same CDR3. This rearrangement joins TRBV27 to TRBJ2-7; weak D call: TRBD1 (5 bases). This CDR3 region has 13 residues. CDR1 is MNHEY and CDR2 is SMNVEV in the germline V gene (reference sequence). Trimming took 6 bases from V and 0 from J, leaving 9 bases between them. The CDR3 region is CASRLDISYEQYF. For the CDR3, the DNA is TGTGCCAGCAGATTGGACATCTCCTACGAGCAGTACTTC.

This chain connects TRBV6-4 to TRBJ2-2; 15 positions match TRBD2. Per the germline V gene, CDR1 is MRHNA and CDR2 is SNTAGT. V was clipped by 5 bases and J by 4 bases; unmatched bases: 5. The CDR3 length is 17 residues. The chain's CDR3 is CASSPGLAGGSTGELFF. As DNA, the CDR3 is TGTGCCAGCAGTCCCGGACTAGCGGGGGGGTCCACCGGGGAGCTGTTTTTT.

The V and J genes are TRBV7-8 and TRBJ1-3; 8 nucleotides line up with TRBD1. The CDR3 sequence is 19 residues long. CDR1 SGHVS and CDR2 FQNEAQ come from the germline V gene. V lost 1 base to trimming and J lost 0 bases; unmatched junction nucleotides: 11. Written as DNA, the CDR3 is TGTGCCAGCAGCTTAGATCGGGTCACCGGGACAGGCTCTGGAAACACCATATATTTT. Amino acid sequence: CASSLDRVTGTGSGNTIYF.

Comments on this clone: Other nucleotide sequences from this sample produce the same CDR3. V usage is TRBV19 and J usage is TRBJ2-7, with TRBD1 matching 8 bases. The junction had 2 bases not matched to a gene; V was cut back by 3 bases and J by 1 base. The CDR3 loop spans 14 amino acids. The germline V gene encodes CDR1 LNHDA and CDR2 SQIVND (reference sequence). The CDR3 here is CASSMGTGSYEQYF. The CDR3, as DNA: TGTGCCAGTAGTATGGGGACAGGTTCCTACGAGCAGTACTTC.

The V and J genes are TRBV5-1 and TRBJ2-3, with 14 bases identical to TRBD2. Trimming cost V 2 bases and J 3 bases; bases outside gene matches: 8. CDR3 length: 18 residues. Germline CDR1 SGHRS, CDR2 YFSETQ. The CDR3 reads CASSLMTSGGAGTDTQYF. CDR3 sequence (DNA): TGCGCCAGCAGCTTAATGACTAGCGGGGGGGCCGGGACAGATACGCAGTATTTT.

This chain links TRBV12-3 or TRBV12-4 with TRBJ2-3; TRBD2 agrees at 7 bases. The CDR3 has 13 amino acids. Unmatched junction bases numbered 2, after V lost 2 bases and J lost 6 bases. The CDR3 nucleotides read TGTGCCAGCAGTTTATGGGGAGGGGATACGCAGTATTTT. It yields the protein CASSLWGGDTQYF.

This rearrangement joins TRBV11-3 to TRBJ2-5; 7 positions agree with TRBD1. Looked up from germline, CDR1 is SGHNT and CDR2 is YENEEA. Trimming cost V 2 bases and J 5 bases; bases outside gene matches: 8. The CDR3 runs to 15 residues. The CDR3 nucleotides are TGTGCCAGCAGCTTATCCACAGGGGTCTATGAGACCCAGTACTTC. Translating gives CASSLSTGVYETQYF.

The V and J genes are TRBV2 and TRBJ2-5; 8 bases line up with TRBD1. CDR1 and CDR2 (germline): SNHLY, FYNNEI. This CDR3 has 15 amino acids. Losses at the gene ends were 6 bases for V and 1 base for J; bases not matched to a gene: 7. In DNA, the CDR3 is TGTGCCAGCAGCCCCGGACAGGGACGCCAAGAGACCCAGTACTTC. It codes for CASSPGQGRQETQYF.

The DNA for the CDR3 is TGCGCCAGCAGCTACGGGGGACAGGGTGGCTACACCTTC. As protein: CASSYGGQGGYTF. This rearrangement joins TRBV5-1 to TRBJ1-2; TRBD1 matches at 9 bases. This CDR3 has 13 amino acids. V gave up 3 bases and J gave up 7 bases; unmatched junction bases: 4. Germline V CDR1 and CDR2: SGHRS, YFSETQ.

This CDR3 is CASGLDNFRDNSYEQYF. In nucleotides, the CDR3 is TGTGCTAGTGGTTTGGACAACTTCCGGGACAACTCCTACGAGCAGTACTTC. The chain is built from TRBV12-5 and TRBJ2-7; D might be TRBD1 (6 bases). V lost 1 base and J 0 bases, leaving 16 bases between the germline ends. This CDR3 is built from 17 residues. CDR1 and CDR2 (germline): LGHNT, FRNRAP.

The chain has TRBV2 and TRBJ2-3, with 10 bases fitting TRBD2. This CDR3 is built from 16 residues. Germline loops: CDR1 SNHLY, CDR2 FYNNEI. The V segment lost 6 bases and the J segment 1 base; nucleotides outside the gene matches: 7. The DNA for the CDR3 is TGTGCCAGCAGCCTCCAAGCGGGGGGGGGCACAGATACGCAGTATTTT. This encodes CASSLQAGGGTDTQYF.